This record covers a single T cell receptor (beta chain). The target of this receptor is not known. Receptors were amplified or captured by the immunoSEQ multiplex PCR assay. For the multiplex PCR, a mixture combining 60 forward primers for TCR Vbeta segments and 13 reverse primers for TCR Jbeta segments was used. A multiplex PCR assay on genomic DNA amplified the CDR3 region of rearranged TCR beta genes. The amplified TCR beta libraries were sequenced on the Illumina HiSeq System as 87-base-pair reads. Per the authors' processing: Across the 500 to 850 repertoires, a later analysis counted roughly 84 million unique TCR beta chains, about 10 million of which were shared by at least two donors. Raw reads were error-corrected and collapsed into unique sequences with a nearest-neighbor algorithm that merged closely related sequences to remove PCR and sequencing errors. To assign V, D and J gene segments, CDR3 sequences were aligned to IMGT reference sequences. For a sequence to be retained, at least a six-nucleotide match to both a V gene segment and a J gene segment was required. A rearrangement counted as productive if the CDR3 had no stop codons and remained in frame with V and J, and every other rearrangement counted as non-productive. Following IMGT convention, CDR3 was defined as the stretch from the second conserved V-encoded cysteine up to the conserved J-encoded phenylalanine. In an earlier analysis of 587 of the donors, sequences lacking an unambiguous match to a single V gene segment were excluded. An earlier analysis of roughly 590 of the donors called V segments functional above 56.7% productive rearrangements and segregating when the between-donor standard deviation exceeded 5%. A statistical classification framework was built for diagnosing cytomegalovirus status from the catalog of TCR beta chain sequences. V and J gene assignment, in a later analysis, came from comparing TCR nucleotide sequences with IMGT/GENE-DB human TR gene sequences. Using the TCRdist pipeline, a later analysis assigned CDR3 sequences along with most-parsimonious VDJ recombination scenarios. In a later analysis, each TCR beta chain was defined by its CDR3 amino acid sequence together with its V-gene family, and reads lacking a unique V-gene family were excluded. A later analysis removed 550 to 700 highly shared, low-generation-probability nucleotide sequences to deal with suspected cross-contamination and a sequencing artifact. In a later analysis, a clonal expansion index for each public chain was calculated from normalized within-repertoire ranks of inferred template counts. In a later analysis, generation probabilities were computed with a VDJ recombination model fitted to out-of-frame rearrangements, and the resulting probabilities were checked against IGoR. In a later analysis, hypergeometric tests were used to score TCR-TCR, TCR-HLA and TCR-CMV co-occurrence, with a repertoire-size bias correction applied to TCR pairs. A later analysis estimated false discovery rates by permuting HLA or CMV assignments 20 times. In a later analysis, co-occurring TCRs were grouped using DBSCAN, and TCRdist sequence similarity was added for clustering within HLA-allele-positive subsets. Repertoires with fewer than 30,000 or more than 120,000 public chains, plus five repertoires with anomalous nucleotide sharing, were excluded from co-occurrence clustering. TCRdb provides this immuneACCESS table in a form limited to in-frame rearrangements. Some clones are lacking; in checked studies, under half of them reflect an unresolved V gene, and why the rest are absent is not known. Clone size and V and J calls were adopted from that table, with D and trimming inferred from the DNA. Per the sample table, the count is some 110,000 clones. Around 3.5% of the sample lies in the top ten.

The cohort comprised some 680 healthy bone marrow donors. All cohort members were sampled while nominally healthy, although unrecorded immune exposures were likely present. The donor tested CMV seronegative, placing the donor among the 350 to 400 seronegative members of the cohort. A peripheral blood sample was provided by each donor, and peripheral blood mononuclear cells were used for TCR beta sequencing. Genomic DNA was extracted from the blood cell samples with the Qiagen DNeasy Blood Extraction Kit. This record comes from a study of cytomegalovirus exposure and HLA in healthy donors (dated by TCRdb to 2015 to 2018). General notes on the study: An earlier analysis of more than 550 of the donors reported about 280 Gb of sequence data and 95 million to 130 million unique TCR beta sequences obtained from some 170 million T cells. Around 320 gigabases of sequencing data and 80 million or so unique TCR sequences were included in an early release covering 550 to 650 HLA-typed donors. Of the 300 to 500 genotyped donors, 65% to 90% were placed in the genetic ancestry cluster associated with self-reported Caucasian donors. The study aimed to test whether signatures of past pathogen exposure could be identified by cataloging public T cell receptors. The T cell repertoires of several hundred subjects were profiled by immunosequencing and related to cytomegalovirus serostatus. A separate validation cohort of over 95 different subjects was used in addition to the approximately 640-subject first cohort. High-throughput TCR immunosequencing, statistical association of individual TCRs with disease status, and machine learning were combined to predict cytomegalovirus infection status. In a later analysis, previously published TCR beta repertoires from 550 to 700 donors were re-analyzed and high-resolution HLA genotyping was added so that TCR occurrence patterns could be studied. Rather than drawing on any new phenotypic data, the later analysis identified candidate immune exposures from TCR beta sequences and the way those sequences occurred across donors. An earlier analysis of 587 of the donors used high-throughput TCR beta sequencing to judge whether each TCR beta V gene segment behaved as functional or pseudogenic. Donor age, sex, ethnicity and CMV serostatus were compiled together with the repertoire data. A later genetic analysis used genome-wide SNP genotypes for about three fifths of the 666 donors, treating that subset as a discovery cohort. All discovery cohort repertoires had been generated using a single sequencing platform. HLA typing covered class I and class II loci at four-digit resolution. Typing coverage differed by locus: A, B, C, DRB1 and DQB1 were typed in about 629-640 donors, DQA1 in around 500, DPA1 in around 610, and DPB1 in around 440. Four to six DR-DQ haplotypes were handled as single units for association and clustering, since linkage in the cohort was strong. On average, around 240,000 unique TCR beta nucleotide sequences were sequenced per donor among more than 350 genotyped donors of the cohort, with around 19% of those sequences being non-productive. Results and caveats for the whole study, not just this receptor: Roughly uniform sequencing depth across donors was assumed in presence/absence analyses, although this assumption may not hold. A later analysis associated about 16,000 TCR beta sequences with specific HLA alleles at a false discovery rate of 0.05. A later analysis found that HLA-associated TCR beta chains were more clonally expanded and had lower generation probabilities than equally common non-associated chains. In the study, 150 to 200 TCR beta chains were listed as associated with cytomegalovirus. Cytomegalovirus status was reported to be diagnosed by the classifier with high specificity and sensitivity in both the original and validation cohorts. Broadly in line with IMGT annotations, most TCR beta V segments showed up in productive rearrangements about 90% or about 30% of the time in an earlier analysis of several hundred of the donors. Compared with the roughly 670-donor mean, donors in an Asian-associated ancestry cluster had fewer N-insertions in productive TCRs, according to a later genetic analysis. Only TCR beta chains were sequenced in this cohort, and the absence of alpha or paired-chain data limited detectable features. HLA typing was unavailable for some donors at each locus, so association tests used only the typed subset. The only immune exposure information available for the cohort was CMV serostatus. A group of highly shared sequence variants was considered likely to be a technical artifact of the sequencing pipeline. A further reported finding was that TCR beta sequences accurately predicted the HLA-A and HLA-B alleles for most subjects in the first cohort. Assigning TCR associations to individual alleles was difficult when HLA alleles, especially DR and DQ, strongly co-occurred. In a later genetic analysis, a missense DCLRE1C variant was associated with V-gene and J-gene trimming of TCR beta chains, and the association was replicated in an independent cohort. Because counts were too low, about 15 rarely observed V segments, including chromosome 9 orphons, were left out of the earlier analysis of a few hundred of the donors. Correlated functional status among segregating V segments might be attributable to linkage disequilibrium, but an unknown experimental factor could not be ruled out. The authors suggested that the approach could potentially be extended to other disease states and immunological phenotypes. According to a later analysis, parvovirus B19, influenza, CMV and Epstein-Barr virus appeared linked to several top co-occurrence clusters. Across donors, most TCR sequences were observed very rarely, whereas some public TCRs were present in many individuals. Three of the identified cytomegalovirus-associated TCR beta chains were confirmed in vitro to be specific for cytomegalovirus antigens. Some IMGT-functional V segments, including TRBV6-2 and TRBV6-3, could not be told apart with the 87-base-pair reads, so those segments were excluded. In a later analysis, TCR association rates were found to vary across HLA loci, with the most associated TCRs seen for DRB1 alleles and the fewest for HLA-C alleles. Most CMV-associated TCR beta chains appeared to be HLA-restricted in a later analysis, and the HLA associations seemed to be driven largely by CMV exposure.

V sheds 10 bases and J sheds 1 base, leaving 16 bases between their ends. The germline V gene encodes CDR1 MNHEY and CDR2 SMNVEV (reference sequence). Reading from cysteine to phenylalanine, the CDR3 counts 14 amino acids. The sequence is cut down to CDR3 DNA, 42 bases in frame from base 1. Recombination joined TRBV27 with TRBJ2-5; perhaps TRBD1 is the D gene, with 5 bases matching. The receptor's source is a man aged 25-45 years in good health and CMV-seronegative. The sequencing sample was made of PBMCs. The CDR3 in this case is CATRNWGGQETQYF. DNA sequence: TGTGCCACCCGGAACTGGGGCGGCCAAGAGACCCAGTACTTC.